This TCR beta chain was profiled in a study of blood T cell repertoires in COVID-19. Across the whole study: Both acute and convalescent COVID-19 samples were obtained from the United States, Italy and Spain. The analysed material was cDNA or gDNA that came from T cells, B-cell-depleted T cells, or PBMCs.

Germline values: CDR1 SEHNR, CDR2 FQNEAQ (reference sequence). V shed 3 bases and J shed 0 bases, with 6 bases lying between them. CDR3 length equals 14 residues. Per the original data handling: Reference gene primer amplification in the assay estimated nucleated cell counts. Measured with immunoSEQ multiplex PCR; TCRdb has only the in-frame clones, and not every one. For V, J and clone size, that table is used; D and trimming come from the DNA. The sample consists of 250,000 or so clones, 89% of them appearing once. For this clone: Other DNA sequences of this sample code for an identical CDR3.

The rearrangement links TRBV7-9 to TRBJ2-1; D unclear. Sequencing used peripheral blood. This sequence was found in a woman aged 40 to 49 who had recovered from COVID-19. CDR3 amino acids: CASSFGGSYNEQFF. The CDR3 DNA reads TGTGCCAGCAGCTTCGGCGGCTCCTACAATGAGCAGTTCTTC.